This paragraph reports one T cell receptor beta chain. The clone's antigen remains unknown. There are no base qualities to consult, and no much larger clone falls within one base. Participants in the prospective study were enrolled through a virtual design, were aged about 18 to 100 years, and lived in fewer than 30 United States geographic areas. To assign participants to cohorts, the prospective study relied on clinical history that participants themselves reported in a screening survey and a study questionnaire. Exposed participants had been in contact with someone with a PCR-confirmed or clinician-diagnosed COVID-19 case within 2 weeks of study entry. Each participant in the prospective study had whole blood, serum and a nasopharyngeal or oropharyngeal swab collected by mobile phlebotomists. Over a roughly two-month period, participants in the prospective study had the option of providing additional blood draws and questionnaires. Before DNA extraction, prospective study blood samples were shipped either frozen or at room temperature.

The data are from a study of blood T cell repertoires in COVID-19 (dated by TCRdb to the early 2020s). In the study overall: Samples from collaborators originated in the United States, Italy and Spain and spanned both the acute and convalescent phases of COVID-19. The repertoires were released in a freely available public database intended as a resource for research on the immune response to SARS-CoV-2. Samples came from the ongoing ImmuneRACE study (first 160 participants) plus 1,254 subjects from 6 global collaborators. A de-identified subject ID, COVID-19 status, age in years and sex were almost always included in the sample metadata. Where available, HLA class I and class II types were taken from metadata supplied by the sample provider and were not determined by assay-based typing. The dataset comprised deeply sampled blood TCRbeta repertoires from subjects exposed to, actively infected with, or recovered from COVID-19. The material from the prospective study consisted of cDNA or gDNA derived from T cells, B-cell-depleted T cells, or PBMCs.

Counted from cysteine to phenylalanine, this CDR3 has 16 amino acids. The sequence is cut down to CDR3 DNA, 48 bases in frame from base 1. The germline V gene specifies SGHAT as CDR1 and FQNNGV as CDR2. Trimming leaves V shorter by 6 bases and J shorter by 4 bases, with the junction holding 8 bases beyond the gene matches. What the work shows at the level of the full study, not this receptor alone: The amount of clinical and demographic metadata varied by source and participant and was provided uncurated.

TCRbeta CDR3 regions were amplified from genomic DNA using the immunoSEQ Assay, a bias-controlled multiplex PCR. Turning to the authors' computational methods: Nucleated cell counts per sample were estimated from amplification of reference gene primers within the assay. Sequence reads were collapsed and filtered to measure the absolute abundance of every unique TCRbeta CDR3 rearrangement. For each sample, productive Simpson clonality was calculated by taking the square root of Simpson's diversity index across productive rearrangements. Here the immuneACCESS table is served through TCRdb, limited to in-frame sequences with V and J called. Missing clones are a known gap in these copies; in checked studies unresolved V genes cover under half, and the rest lacks a known reason. V, J and clone size derive from that table, while D and trimming were established from the DNA sequence. A total of hundreds of thousands of clones appear in this sample, about four fifths of them only once. 5% of the sample is taken by the ten largest.

The V gene is TRBV11-2 and the J gene is TRBJ2-1, and TRBD2 aligns with 11 junction nucleotides. Sequencing was carried out using PBMCs or T cells enriched from blood (not recorded which). This receptor was taken from a man between 40 and 49 years old who had been exposed to COVID-19. This receptor has the CDR3 CASRQPGLAVYNEQFF. At the DNA level, the sequence is TGTGCCAGCAGACAACCGGGACTAGCGGTGTACAATGAGCAGTTCTTC.